This T cell receptor beta chain stems from a study of blood T cell repertoires in COVID-19. The CDR3 extends over 16 amino acids. V lost 3 bases and J lost 2; bases outside the gene matches: 4. Per the germline V gene, CDR1 is ENHRY and CDR2 is SYGVKD. Libraries were prepared by immunoSEQ multiplex PCR; TCRdb keeps only in-frame clonotypes and omits some of them. The sample shows approximately 210,000 clones, more than 75% of them seen only once. The chain is built from TRBV10-3 and TRBJ2-1; TRBD1 matches at 10 bases. The sample taken for sequencing was peripheral blood. The source is a man aged 50-60 years with COVID-19, enrolled during active disease. The CDR3 spells CAISDDRGLPYNEQFF. The CDR3 coding sequence is TGTGCCATCAGTGATGACAGGGGGCTCCCCTACAATGAGCAGTTCTTC.